These T cell receptor beta chains were read from a single sample in a study of beta chain features in type 1 diabetes. TCRdb keeps only in-frame clones here, not all; method: immunoSEQ multiplex PCR. This sample yields hundreds of thousands of clones, of which roughly 17% are seen a single time; around 0.02% belongs to the top ten. Sequencing input: naive CD4+ T cells from blood. These receptors came from a woman aged 18-29 years in good health. Each CDR3 is given with its conserved first and last residue.

J gene	V gene	CDR3 protein
TRBJ2-7	TRBV28	CASTRQGLYEQYF
TRBJ2-1	TRBV7-3	CASSPGRGGNEQFF
TRBJ1-1	TRBV7-9	CASSLNQGMTEAFF
TRBJ2-7	TRBV5-8	CASSLAFRPVDSYEQYF
TRBJ2-1	TRBV18	CASSRDDNEQFF
TRBJ1-1	TRBV6-1	CASTQGVLNTEAFF
TRBJ2-7	TRBV27	CASRTPGQGTTEQYF
TRBJ2-7	TRBV19	CASSEASGLYEQYF
TRBJ1-1	TRBV10-3	CAISATQGLPTEAFF
TRBJ2-5	TRBV18	CASSPPTGKLQETQYF
TRBJ2-2	TRBV18	CATGGQTNTGELFF
TRBJ2-7	TRBV28	CASSLPTSGRSHEQYF
TRBJ2-2	TRBV4-2	CASSQGGAEVGELFF
TRBJ2-2	TRBV7-3	CASSSKRGELFF
TRBJ2-1	TRBV15	CATSSRSSGRRNEQFF
TRBJ2-7	TRBV6-6	CAISESSTHEQYF
TRBJ2-1	TRBV7-2	CASSYLQGWMFF
TRBJ2-3	TRBV2	CASIHDRIGTDTQYF
TRBJ1-5	TRBV19	CATSSTGLIQPQHF
TRBJ2-5	TRBV2	CASSEQGALQETQYF
TRBJ2-1	TRBV7-6	CASSPADIDVYNEQFF
TRBJ2-7	TRBV2	CASSELTGASSEQYF
TRBJ2-2	TRBV28	CASSTLGTATGELFF
TRBJ2-6	TRBV28	CASSLLGQGSAGANVLTF
TRBJ2-5	TRBV4-2	CASSPRNWSETQYF